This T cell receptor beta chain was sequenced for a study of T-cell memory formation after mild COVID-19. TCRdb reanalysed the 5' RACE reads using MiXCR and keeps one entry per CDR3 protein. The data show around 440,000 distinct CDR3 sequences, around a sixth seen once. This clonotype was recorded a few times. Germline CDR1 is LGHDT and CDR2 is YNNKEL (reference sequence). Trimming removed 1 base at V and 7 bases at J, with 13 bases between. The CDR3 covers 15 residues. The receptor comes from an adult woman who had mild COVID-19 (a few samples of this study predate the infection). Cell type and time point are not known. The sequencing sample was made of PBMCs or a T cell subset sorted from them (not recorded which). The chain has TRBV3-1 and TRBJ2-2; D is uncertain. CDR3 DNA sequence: TGTGCCAGCAGCCAAGTATGGATTACGGGCGGGGAGCTGTTTTTT. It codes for CASSQVWITGGELFF.